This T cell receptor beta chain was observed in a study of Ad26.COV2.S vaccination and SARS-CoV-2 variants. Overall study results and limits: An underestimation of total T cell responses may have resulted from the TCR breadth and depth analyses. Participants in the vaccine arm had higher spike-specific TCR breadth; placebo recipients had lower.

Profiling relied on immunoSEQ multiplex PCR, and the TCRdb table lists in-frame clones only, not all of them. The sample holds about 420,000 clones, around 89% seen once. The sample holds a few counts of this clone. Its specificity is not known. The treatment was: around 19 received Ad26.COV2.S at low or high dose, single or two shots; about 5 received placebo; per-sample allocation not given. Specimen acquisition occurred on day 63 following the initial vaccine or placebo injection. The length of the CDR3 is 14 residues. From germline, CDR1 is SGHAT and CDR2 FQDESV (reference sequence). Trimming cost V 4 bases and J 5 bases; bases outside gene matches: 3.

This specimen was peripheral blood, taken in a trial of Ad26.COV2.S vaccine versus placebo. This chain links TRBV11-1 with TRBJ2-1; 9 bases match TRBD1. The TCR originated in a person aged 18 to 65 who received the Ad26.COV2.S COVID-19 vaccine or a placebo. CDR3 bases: TGTGCCAGCAGCTACAGGGGGCGAAACAATGAGCAGTTCTTC. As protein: CASSYRGRNNEQFF.